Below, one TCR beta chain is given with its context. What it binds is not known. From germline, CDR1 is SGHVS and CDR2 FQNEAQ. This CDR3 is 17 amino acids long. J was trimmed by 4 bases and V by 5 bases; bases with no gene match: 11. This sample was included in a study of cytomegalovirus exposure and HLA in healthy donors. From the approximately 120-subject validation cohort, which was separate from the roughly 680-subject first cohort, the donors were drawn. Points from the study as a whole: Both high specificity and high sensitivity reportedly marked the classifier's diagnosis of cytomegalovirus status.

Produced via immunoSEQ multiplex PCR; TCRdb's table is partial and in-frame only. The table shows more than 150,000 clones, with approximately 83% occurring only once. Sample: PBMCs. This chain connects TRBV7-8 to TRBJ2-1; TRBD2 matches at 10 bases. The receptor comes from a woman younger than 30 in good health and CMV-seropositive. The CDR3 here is CASSESSGGAVYNEQFF. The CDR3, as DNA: TGTGCCAGCAGCGAGAGCAGCGGGGGGGCCGTTTACAATGAGCAGTTCTTC.